This T cell receptor (beta chain) was documented in a study of cytomegalovirus exposure and HLA in healthy donors. The V end was cut by 3 bases, the J end by 8 bases, with 16 bases between. The CDR3 covers 13 residues. Germline V CDR1 and CDR2: GTSNPN, SVGIG (reference sequence). At sampling all donors were nominally healthy, likely with unrecorded immune exposures. Overall study findings and caveats: TCR beta sequences reportedly predicted the HLA-A and HLA-B alleles of most subjects accurately. Later examination showed HLA-associated TCR beta chains had greater clonal expansion than equally common others. Later on, an analysis tied approximately 17,000 TCR beta sequences to HLA alleles at 0.05 false discovery rate.

The PCR had 60 Vbeta and 13 Jbeta primers. Some clones are missing from TCRdb's copy, which holds only in-frame ones; the method was immunoSEQ multiplex PCR. The sample carries 150,000 to 200,000 clones, 80% to 90% recorded once. As for this clone: Antigen unknown. The same CDR3 arises from other DNA sequences in this sample as well.

The specimen sequenced was PBMCs. This receptor was taken from a girl under 18 in good health and CMV-seropositive. The V gene is TRBV30, the J gene TRBJ1-1; D not certain. The CDR3 DNA is TGTGCCTGGAGGGGTGACAACTTCCTCGAAGCTTTCTTT. As protein: CAWRGDNFLEAFF.